A selection of T cell receptor beta chains follows, all from one sample in a study of T-cell memory formation after mild COVID-19. TCRdb independently ran MiXCR on the 5' RACE reads; one entry per CDR3 protein. In the table there are more than 150,000 distinct CDR3 sequences, under 14% of which are singletons. Sequencing used PBMCs or a T cell subset sorted from them (not recorded which). All receptors come from a man aged 18-30 years who had mild COVID-19 (a few samples of this study predate the infection). Cell type and time point are not known. Each CDR3 is given with its conserved first and last residue. A D gene is named only where the DNA matches it firmly.

CDR3 protein	D gene	V gene	J gene
CASSSLRQGETQYF	NA	TRBV5-1	TRBJ2-5
CASAPLQGAYEQYF	TRBD1	TRBV5-1	TRBJ2-7
CASNDDRLGAFF	NA	TRBV6-6	TRBJ1-1
CASSLTSGQGFGTQYF	NA	TRBV5-1	TRBJ2-3
CASSYSPSSYTGELFF	NA	TRBV6-2/TRBV6-3	TRBJ2-2
CASSLRQSTDTQYF	NA	TRBV9	TRBJ2-3
CASSLWENTGELFF	NA	TRBV18	TRBJ2-2
CASNRGGRSGELFF	NA	TRBV5-1	TRBJ2-2
CASTGTGNNSPLHF	TRBD1	TRBV2	TRBJ1-6
CASSEGSNQPQHF	NA	TRBV7-3	TRBJ1-5
CASSYQPRRGLFF	NA	TRBV6-2/TRBV6-3	TRBJ1-4
CASSQGWGPSTEAFF	NA	TRBV4-1	TRBJ1-1
CASSQEVSGGTYEQYF	TRBD2	TRBV4-3	TRBJ2-7
CASSPGGGAIYGYTF	TRBD1	TRBV7-2	TRBJ1-2
CASSHQPGQGAGKLFF	TRBD1	TRBV4-1	TRBJ1-4
CASSSAPGHYNEQFF	NA	TRBV5-1	TRBJ2-1
CSVRVSNQPQHF	NA	TRBV20-1	TRBJ1-5
CASSFPTGYSPLHF	TRBD1	TRBV7-2	TRBJ1-6
CASTMTRRTGELFF	NA	TRBV12-3/TRBV12-4	TRBJ2-2
CASSLGGTVGNSPLHF	TRBD1	TRBV7-2	TRBJ1-6
CASSLSVPQYF	NA	TRBV7-2	TRBJ2-5
CASSSMDAHNEQFF	NA	TRBV5-1	TRBJ2-1
CASSHGDPYGYTF	NA	TRBV5-1	TRBJ1-2
CASSSRGYSNQPQHF	NA	TRBV7-2	TRBJ1-5
CASSPQRAKNIQYF	NA	TRBV18	TRBJ2-4
CASSRGGGHIADTQYF	TRBD2	TRBV7-2	TRBJ2-3
CASSSHGGEGTEAFF	NA	TRBV7-9	TRBJ1-1
CASEAGGPVLNEQFF	TRBD2	TRBV6-2/TRBV6-3	TRBJ2-1
CASMRRAVLATGELFF	NA	TRBV7-2	TRBJ2-2
CSAPSPGRGSYEQYF	TRBD2	TRBV20-1	TRBJ2-7
CASSSPSGTATGELFF	NA	TRBV27	TRBJ2-2
CASSSGYSSYNEQFF	NA	TRBV19	TRBJ2-1
CASSQEPGAGNEKLFF	NA	TRBV4-3	TRBJ1-4
CASSFRGGAWETQYF	TRBD2	TRBV12-3/TRBV12-4	TRBJ2-5
CASSRDYGAKNIQYF	TRBD2	TRBV7-2	TRBJ2-4
CASTMRGDSYGYTF	TRBD1	TRBV19	TRBJ1-2
CASSVEGNTEAFF	NA	TRBV6-4	TRBJ1-1
CASSSRGGNSPLHF	NA	TRBV7-2	TRBJ1-6
CASTGQGAGNEQFF	TRBD1	TRBV19	TRBJ2-1
CASSQDVGGGEQFF	TRBD2	TRBV4-3	TRBJ2-1
CATSGNSGGDYNEQFF	TRBD2	TRBV24-1	TRBJ2-1
CAGGQWNNQPQHF	NA	TRBV28	TRBJ1-5
CASSLGTERYGYTF	NA	TRBV7-8	TRBJ1-2
CASSLRTGLTAQYF	NA	TRBV6-2/TRBV6-3	TRBJ2-7
CAISEGRERGTGELFF	NA	TRBV10-3	TRBJ2-2
CASSFERSAQETQYF	NA	TRBV12-3/TRBV12-4	TRBJ2-5
CASSRGQGNKETQYF	TRBD1	TRBV7-3	TRBJ2-5
CASSRTGLYEQYF	NA	TRBV7-2	TRBJ2-7
CASSYSQGDTEAFF	NA	TRBV6-5	TRBJ1-1
CASSQPGLAASGELFF	TRBD2	TRBV4-3	TRBJ2-2
CASSLDRGHAYNEQFF	TRBD1	TRBV7-9	TRBJ2-1
CASSPIPGKLDTQYF	NA	TRBV4-1	TRBJ2-3
CASSRQLEMNEKLFF	NA	TRBV4-2	TRBJ1-4
CATSFGQGRTDTQYF	TRBD1	TRBV24-1	TRBJ2-3
CASGVANSSYNEQFF	NA	TRBV7-8	TRBJ2-1